This TCR beta chain was sequenced during a study of shared clonotypes between healthy human individuals. Sequencing was performed with immunoSEQ multiplex PCR; in TCRdb, only in-frame clones are kept and a portion is missing. In the table there are approximately 980,000 clones, over 75% of which are singletons. The count of this clone is one. The CDR3 spans 14 residues. Germline V gives CDR1 SGHRS, CDR2 YFSETQ. The germline V and J ends were trimmed by 0 bases and 3 bases, with 9 bases remaining between them. This TCR was recovered from a man between 18 and 29 years old in good health. Sequencing was carried out using memory CD4+ T cells sorted from blood. Subset specified: CD45RA-negative fraction. V usage is TRBV5-1 and J usage is TRBJ1-1, with D possibly TRBD1 on 6 matching bases. In DNA, the CDR3 is TGCGCCAGCAGCTTGGGTCCAGGGGACACTGAAGCTTTCTTT. Translation gives CASSLGPGDTEAFF.